This T cell receptor (beta chain) was sequenced for a study of early T cells in non-severe SARS-CoV-2 infection. Across the study: Sequenced material consisted of bulk RNA (from unsorted whole blood), and chains were unpaired.

J gave up 5 bases and V 3 bases, and 5 bases lay outside the gene matches. The CDR3 has 14 residues. Looked up from germline, CDR1 is MNHEY and CDR2 is SVGEGT. This clonotype occurred many times. Its cognate antigen is unknown. Findings and limits, study-wide: The VDJdb matching leaned toward anti-spike CD8 responses and overlooked private and CD4 specificities.

Attached unique molecular identifiers marked individual cDNA molecules. TCRdb itself ran the 5' RACE reads through MiXCR, one entry per CDR3 protein. The sample holds tens of thousands of distinct CDR3 sequences; less than 8% are singletons and the top ten take just under 8%. This TCR came from an adult who was a healthcare worker with PCR-confirmed SARS-CoV-2 infection or an uninfected control (not recorded which). Sequenced input: whole blood. The chain carries TRBV6-2 or TRBV6-3 and TRBJ2-7; 9 bases match TRBD2. The chain's CDR3 is CASSYLAGLNEQYF. The CDR3 DNA sequence: TGTGCCAGCAGTTATCTAGCGGGATTGAACGAGCAGTACTTC.